This T cell receptor (beta chain) originates from a study of follicular helper T cells after annual influenza vaccination. Time point described: 2014-2015 season, 7 days after vaccination. The germline CDR1 and CDR2 sequences are MNHNS and SASEGT. The CDR3 is made up of 16 amino acids. Trimming shortened V by 1 base and J by 11 bases, and 23 bases separated the two germline ends. Profiling relied on immunoSEQ multiplex PCR, and the TCRdb table lists in-frame clones only, not all of them. The sample contains 7,000 to 10,000 clones, approximately 78% of which appear only once. This chain joins TRBV6-1 and TRBJ1-1; TRBD1 might be the D (5 bases). This sequence originates from an adult who received the influenza vaccine. The sequencing here drew on CXCR5+ CD38- circulating T follicular helper cells from blood, taken 7 days after influenza vaccination. Sample subset: circulating Tfh, non-naive CD4+CXCR5+PD-1+ (ICOS+CD38+ or ICOS-CD38-). CDR3 region: CASSEVRANTGRGAFF. The CDR3 nucleotides are TGTGCCAGCAGTGAAGTTCGGGCAAACACCGGCCGGGGGGCTTTCTTT.